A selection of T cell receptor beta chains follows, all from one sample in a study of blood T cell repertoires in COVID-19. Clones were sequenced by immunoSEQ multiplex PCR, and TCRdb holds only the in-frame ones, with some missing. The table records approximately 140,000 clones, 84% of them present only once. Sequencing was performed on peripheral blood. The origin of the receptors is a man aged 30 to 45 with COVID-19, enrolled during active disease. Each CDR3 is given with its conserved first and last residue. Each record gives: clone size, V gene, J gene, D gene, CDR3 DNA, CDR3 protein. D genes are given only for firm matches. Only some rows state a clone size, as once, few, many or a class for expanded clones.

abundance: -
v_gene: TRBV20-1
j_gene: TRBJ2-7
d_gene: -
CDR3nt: TGCAGTGCTAGAGATTCGTACGAGCAGTACTTC
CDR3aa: CSARDSYEQYF

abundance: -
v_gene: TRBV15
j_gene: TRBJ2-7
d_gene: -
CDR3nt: TGTGCCACCAGCAGAGAGGAGGTTTCCTCCTACGAGCAGTACTTC
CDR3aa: CATSREEVSSYEQYF

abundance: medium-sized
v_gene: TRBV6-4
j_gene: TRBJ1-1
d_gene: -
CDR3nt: TGTGCCAGCAGTGAGTCCACAGAGAACACTGAAGCTTTCTTT
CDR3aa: CASSESTENTEAFF

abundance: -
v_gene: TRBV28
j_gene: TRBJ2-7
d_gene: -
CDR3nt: TGTGCCAGCACTACTGGGGGGGAGCAGTACTTC
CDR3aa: CASTTGGEQYF

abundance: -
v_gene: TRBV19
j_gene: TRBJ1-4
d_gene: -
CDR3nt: TGTGCCAGTAGTATCTGGGGGCGCAGGGTCGAAAAACTGTTTTTT
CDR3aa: CASSIWGRRVEKLFF

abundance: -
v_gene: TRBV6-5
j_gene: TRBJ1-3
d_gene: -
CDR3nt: TGTGCCAGCAGACAGCTCTCTGGAAACACCATATATTTT
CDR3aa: CASRQLSGNTIYF

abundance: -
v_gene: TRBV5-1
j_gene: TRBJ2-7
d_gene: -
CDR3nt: TGCGCCAGCAGCTTGGTAAGCGGGTATTACGAGCAGTACTTC
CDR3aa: CASSLVSGYYEQYF

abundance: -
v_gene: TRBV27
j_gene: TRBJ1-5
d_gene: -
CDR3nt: TGTGCCAGCAGTCTTACCGGGGGTAGTCAGCCCCAGCATTTT
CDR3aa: CASSLTGGSQPQHF

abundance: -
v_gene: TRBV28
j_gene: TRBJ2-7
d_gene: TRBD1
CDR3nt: TGTGCCAGCAGTTTACGGGCAGGGGGCGACTACGAGCAGTACTTC
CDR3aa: CASSLRAGGDYEQYF

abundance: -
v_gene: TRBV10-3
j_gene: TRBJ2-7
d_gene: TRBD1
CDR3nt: TGTGCCATCAGCAGAACAGGGGTCGACTCCTACGAGCAGTACTTC
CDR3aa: CAISRTGVDSYEQYF

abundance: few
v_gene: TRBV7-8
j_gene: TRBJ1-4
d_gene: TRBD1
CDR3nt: TGTGCCAGCAGCTTATTCGGACAGGGTGACGAAAAACTGTTTTTT
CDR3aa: CASSLFGQGDEKLFF

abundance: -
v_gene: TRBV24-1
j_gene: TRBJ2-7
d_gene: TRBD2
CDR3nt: TGTGCCACCAGTGATCCCCATGGCGGGGGCTACGAGCAGTACTTC
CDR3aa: CATSDPHGGGYEQYF

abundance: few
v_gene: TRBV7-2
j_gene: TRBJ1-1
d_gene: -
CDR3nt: TGTGCCAGCAGCTTAATGTATAACACTGAAGCTTTCTTT
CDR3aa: CASSLMYNTEAFF

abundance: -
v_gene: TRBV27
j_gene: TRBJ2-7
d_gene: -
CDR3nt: TGTGCCAGCAGTTTATTGGCCGGGTACGAGCAGTACTTC
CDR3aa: CASSLLAGYEQYF

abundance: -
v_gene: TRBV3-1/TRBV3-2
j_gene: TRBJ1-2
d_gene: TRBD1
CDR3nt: TGTGCCAGCAGCCCTCGACAGGGTTCCTATGGCTACACCTTC
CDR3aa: CASSPRQGSYGYTF

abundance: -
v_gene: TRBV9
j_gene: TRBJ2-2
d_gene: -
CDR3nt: TGTGCCAGCAGCGTATTGGGACAGAACACCGGGGAGCTGTTTTTT
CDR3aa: CASSVLGQNTGELFF

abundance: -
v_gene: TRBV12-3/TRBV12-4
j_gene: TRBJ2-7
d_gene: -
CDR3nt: TGTGCCAGCAGACTAGCTTACTACGAGCAGTACTTC
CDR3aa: CASRLAYYEQYF